The sequence of this T cell receptor (beta chain) was determined in a study of metastatic and nonmetastatic thyroid tumors. Study background: For malignant and benign thyroid patients, tumor or nodule tissue and blood were the sources whose repertoires were compared.

On this clone itself: Its target is unknown.

Trimming cost V 4 bases and J 6 bases, with 19 bases left between them. Germline V lookup: CDR1 SGDLS, CDR2 YYNGEE. This CDR3 is built from 15 residues. Each patient came to thyroid surgery without any prior treatment (of any kind). Authors' methods: For papillary thyroid cancer, a distant-metastasis classifier was constructed from CDR3 differences observed across clinicopathological groups. TCRdb redid the clone calls on the PCR reads using MiXCR. It is TCRdb's table, rather than the study itself, that gives the V and J calls and clone size. This table holds some 20,000 clones, roughly 36% found once. Study results and caveats: Versus benign nodules, malignant thyroid tumors reportedly had significantly higher TCR beta diversity, in blood and tumor.

The sequence came from a female donor with papillary thyroid cancer or a benign thyroid nodule (not recorded which). Some clones in this sample may be carry-over from other donors' samples. The chain is built from TRBV9 and TRBJ1-1; D is possibly TRBD1 (5 bases). Sequenced: tumor tissue. The chain's CDR3 is CASSRGAGPVAEAFF. CDR3 DNA sequence: TGTGCCAGCAGCCGTGGGGCAGGGCCCGTCGCTGAAGCTTTCTTT.